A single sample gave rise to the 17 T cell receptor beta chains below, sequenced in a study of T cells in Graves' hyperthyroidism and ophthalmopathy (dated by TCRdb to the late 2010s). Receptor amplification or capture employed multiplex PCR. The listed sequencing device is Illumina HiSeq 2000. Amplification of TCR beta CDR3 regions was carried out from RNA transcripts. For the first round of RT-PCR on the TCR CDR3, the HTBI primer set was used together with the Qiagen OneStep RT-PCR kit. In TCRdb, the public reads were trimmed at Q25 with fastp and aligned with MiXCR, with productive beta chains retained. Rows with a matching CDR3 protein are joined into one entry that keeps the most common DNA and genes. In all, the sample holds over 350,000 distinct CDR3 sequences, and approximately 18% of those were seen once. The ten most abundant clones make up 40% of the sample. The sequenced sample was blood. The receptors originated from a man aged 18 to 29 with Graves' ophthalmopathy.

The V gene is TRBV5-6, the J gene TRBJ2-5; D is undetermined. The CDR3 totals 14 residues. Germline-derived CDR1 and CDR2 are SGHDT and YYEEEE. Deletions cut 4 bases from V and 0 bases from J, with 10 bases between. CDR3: CASSPHLYQETQYF. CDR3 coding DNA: TGTGCCAGCAGCCCGCATTTGTACCAAGAGACCCAGTACTTC.

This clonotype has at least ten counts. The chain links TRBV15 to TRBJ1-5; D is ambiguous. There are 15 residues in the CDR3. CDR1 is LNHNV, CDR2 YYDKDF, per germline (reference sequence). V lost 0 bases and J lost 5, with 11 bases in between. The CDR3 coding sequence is TGTGCCACCAGCAGAGATCCGGCAGGAGATCAGCCCCAGCATTTT. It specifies CATSRDPAGDQPQHF.

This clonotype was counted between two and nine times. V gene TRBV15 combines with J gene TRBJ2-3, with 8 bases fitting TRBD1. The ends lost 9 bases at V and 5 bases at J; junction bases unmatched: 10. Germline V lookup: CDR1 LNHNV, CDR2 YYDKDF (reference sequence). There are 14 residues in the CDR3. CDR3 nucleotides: TGTGCCACTAGGTCGGACAGGGCGGGAGATACGCAGTATTTT. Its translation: CATRSDRAGDTQYF.

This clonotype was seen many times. CDR3 nucleotide sequence: TGTGCCAGCAGCCCGGCTCCCGGGACTAGCGGGTCCACAGATACGCAGTATTTT. Amino acids: CASSPAPGTSGSTDTQYF. The rearrangement links TRBV3-1 to TRBJ2-3; 12 nucleotides match TRBD2. V was pared by 4 bases and J by 2 bases, with 10 bases of the junction left unmatched. The CDR3 has 18 residues. Per the germline V gene, CDR1 is LGHDT and CDR2 is YNNKEL (reference sequence).

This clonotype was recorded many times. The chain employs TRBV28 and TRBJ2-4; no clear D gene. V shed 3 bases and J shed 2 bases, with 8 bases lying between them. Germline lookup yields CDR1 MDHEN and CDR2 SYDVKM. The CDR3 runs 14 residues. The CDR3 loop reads CASSFQSTKNIQYF. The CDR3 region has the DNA TGTGCCAGCAGTTTCCAGTCAACCAAAAACATTCAGTACTTC.

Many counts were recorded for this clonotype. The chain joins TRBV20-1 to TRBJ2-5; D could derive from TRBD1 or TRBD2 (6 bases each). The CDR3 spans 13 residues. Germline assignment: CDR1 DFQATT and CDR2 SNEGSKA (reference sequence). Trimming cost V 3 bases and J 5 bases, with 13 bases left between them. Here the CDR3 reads CSARTLGGETQYF. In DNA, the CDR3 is TGCAGTGCTAGGACCTTAGGGGGGGAGACCCAGTACTTC.

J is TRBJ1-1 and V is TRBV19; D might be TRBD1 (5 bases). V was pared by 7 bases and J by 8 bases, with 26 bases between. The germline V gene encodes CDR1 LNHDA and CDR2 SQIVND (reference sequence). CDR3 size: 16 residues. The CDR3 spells CASTTGGVLKIREAFF. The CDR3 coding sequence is TGTGCCAGTACCACGGGGGGGGTTCTGAAGATCCGAGAAGCTTTCTTT.

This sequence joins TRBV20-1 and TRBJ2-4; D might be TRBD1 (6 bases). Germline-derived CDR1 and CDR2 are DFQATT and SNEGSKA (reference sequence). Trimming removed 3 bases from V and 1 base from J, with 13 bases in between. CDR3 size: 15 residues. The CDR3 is CSASRGFRAKNIQYF. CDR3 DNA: TGCAGTGCTAGTAGGGGGTTCCGGGCCAAAAACATTCAGTACTTC.

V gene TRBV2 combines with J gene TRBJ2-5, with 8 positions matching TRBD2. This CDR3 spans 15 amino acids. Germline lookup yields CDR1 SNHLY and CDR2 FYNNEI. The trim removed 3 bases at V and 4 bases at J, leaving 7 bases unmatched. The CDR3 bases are TGTGCCAGCAGTGAGATCCGACTAGCGTCAGAGACCCAGTACTTC. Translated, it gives CASSEIRLASETQYF.

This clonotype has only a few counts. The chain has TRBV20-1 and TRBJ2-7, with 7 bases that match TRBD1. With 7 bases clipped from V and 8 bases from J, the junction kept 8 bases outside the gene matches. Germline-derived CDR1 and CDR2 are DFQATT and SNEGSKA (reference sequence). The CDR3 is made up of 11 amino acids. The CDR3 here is CSGPVGGQQYF. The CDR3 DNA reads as TGCAGTGGCCCTGTAGGGGGCCAGCAGTACTTC.

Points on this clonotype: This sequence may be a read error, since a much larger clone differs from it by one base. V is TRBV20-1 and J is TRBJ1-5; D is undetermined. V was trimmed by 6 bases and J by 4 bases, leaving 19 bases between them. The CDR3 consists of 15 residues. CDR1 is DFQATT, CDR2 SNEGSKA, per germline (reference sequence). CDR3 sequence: CSAEERAVTNQPQHF. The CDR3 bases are TGCAGTGCGGAAGAGAGGGCAGTTACTAATCAGCCCCAGCATTTT.

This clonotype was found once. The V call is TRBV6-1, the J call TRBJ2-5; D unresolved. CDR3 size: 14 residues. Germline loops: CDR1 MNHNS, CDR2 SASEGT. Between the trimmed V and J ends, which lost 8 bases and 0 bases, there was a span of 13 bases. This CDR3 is CASRPYGYQETQYF. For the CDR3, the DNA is TGTGCCAGCCGCCCGTACGGGTACCAAGAGACCCAGTACTTC.

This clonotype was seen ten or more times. In nucleotides, the CDR3 is TGTGCCAGCAGCGGCGGGACAGGGGGCGTCTATGGCTACACCTTC. Its protein product is CASSGGTGGVYGYTF. This chain links TRBV7-6 with TRBJ1-2, with 12 bases identical to TRBD1. CDR3 length: 15 residues. The germline V gene has CDR1 SGHVS and CDR2 FNYEAQ. With 5 bases clipped from V and 4 bases from J, the junction kept 5 bases outside the gene matches.

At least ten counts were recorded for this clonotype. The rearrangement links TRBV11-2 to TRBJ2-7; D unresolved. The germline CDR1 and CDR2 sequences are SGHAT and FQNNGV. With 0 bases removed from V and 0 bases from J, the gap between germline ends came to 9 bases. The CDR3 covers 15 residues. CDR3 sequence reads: CASSLDRSFSYEQYF. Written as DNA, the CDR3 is TGTGCCAGCAGCTTAGATAGGAGTTTCTCCTACGAGCAGTACTTC.

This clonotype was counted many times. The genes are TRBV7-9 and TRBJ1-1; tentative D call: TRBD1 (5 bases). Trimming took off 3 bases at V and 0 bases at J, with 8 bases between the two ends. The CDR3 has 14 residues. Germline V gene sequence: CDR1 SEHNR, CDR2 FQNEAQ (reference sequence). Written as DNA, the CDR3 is TGTGCCAGCAGCTTTGCAGGGTTGAACACTGAAGCTTTCTTT. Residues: CASSFAGLNTEAFF.

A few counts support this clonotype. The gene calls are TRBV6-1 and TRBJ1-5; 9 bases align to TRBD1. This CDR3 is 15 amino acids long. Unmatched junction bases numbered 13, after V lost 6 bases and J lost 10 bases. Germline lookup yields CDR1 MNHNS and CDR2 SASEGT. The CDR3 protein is CASSDLRDRVDPQHF. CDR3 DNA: TGTGCCAGCAGCGACCTCCGGGACAGGGTTGACCCCCAGCATTTT.

CDR3 amino acids: CASSRTHEQFF. Written as DNA, the CDR3 is TGTGCCAGTAGTCGGACACATGAGCAGTTCTTC. The chain combines TRBV19 with TRBJ2-1; maybe TRBD1 (5 bases). Between the trimmed V and J ends, which lost 5 bases and 8 bases, there was a span of 7 bases. Looked up from germline, CDR1 is LNHDA and CDR2 is SQIVND (reference sequence). There are 11 residues in the CDR3.